This T cell receptor beta chain is drawn from a study of neurological immune-mediated disorders. J was trimmed by 1 base and V by 2 bases; bases with no gene match: 6. Germline V gene data show CDR1 as DFQATT and CDR2 as SNEGSKA (reference sequence). This CDR3 spans 15 amino acids. Time point defined: longitudinal time-point 1 (baseline). Whole-study results and caveats: The most TCR clonal expansion was seen in HTLV-1-associated myelopathy, and the least was seen in multiple sclerosis, which fell below healthy controls. None of the CDR3 amino acid sequences found in expanded clones was shared across subjects. This suggests that the TCR-beta repertoires were private in all groups.

This clonotype was seen at least ten times. What it binds is unknown. The team produced cDNA through 5'RACE using 10-nucleotide random UMIs. TCRdb independently ran MiXCR on the 5' RACE reads; one entry per CDR3 protein. This table has some 54,000 distinct CDR3 sequences, about 10% appearing once. Sequencing input: PBMCs. The clonotype comes from a male donor with HTLV-1-associated myelopathy (HAM/TSP). This chain connects TRBV20-1 to TRBJ2-5, with 8 nucleotides matching TRBD1. CDR3 protein: CSARPPQGAQETQYF. In DNA form, the CDR3 reads TGCAGTGCTAGACCGCCTCAGGGGGCCCAAGAGACCCAGTACTTC.